This T cell receptor (beta chain) was captured in a study of type 1 regulatory T cells. V lost 4 bases and J lost 0; bases outside the gene matches: 6. The germline CDR1 and CDR2 sequences are SGHRS and YFSETQ. The CDR3 has 15 residues. TCRdb reanalysed the reads using MiXCR and keeps one entry per CDR3 protein. The top ten hold 2% to 2.5% of the sample, which has 80,000 to 100,000 distinct CDR3 sequences, roughly 31% seen once. Sequenced: CD4+ T cells, either the whole sample or a sorted fraction (not recorded which). The rearrangement joins TRBV5-1 to TRBJ2-7; TRBD1 aligns across 8 bases. The receptor comes from a human donor in good health. CDR3 protein: CASSPGTGRSYEQYF. CDR3 sequence (DNA): TGCGCCAGCAGCCCCGGGACAGGCCGCTCCTACGAGCAGTACTTC.